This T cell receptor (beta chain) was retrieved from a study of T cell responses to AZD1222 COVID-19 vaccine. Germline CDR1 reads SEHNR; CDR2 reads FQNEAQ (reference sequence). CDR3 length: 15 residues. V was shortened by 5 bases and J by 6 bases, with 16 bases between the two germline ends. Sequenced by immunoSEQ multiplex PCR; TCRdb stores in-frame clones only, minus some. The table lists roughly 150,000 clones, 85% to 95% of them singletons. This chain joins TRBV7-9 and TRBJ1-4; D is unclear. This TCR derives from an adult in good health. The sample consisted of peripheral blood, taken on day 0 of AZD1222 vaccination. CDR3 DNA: TGTGCCAGCAGCCCCAACCGGGAGTCTCATGAAAAACTGTTTTTT. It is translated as CASSPNRESHEKLFF.